These 21 T cell receptor beta chains were all obtained from the same sample, sequenced in a study of T-cell reconstitution after alpha-beta-depleted transplantation in children. Preparing the TCRbeta library involved the use of unique molecular identifiers. TCRdb reanalysed the PCR reads using MiXCR and keeps one entry per CDR3 protein. The repertoire holds approximately 520,000 distinct CDR3 sequences, with approximately 29% as singletons. The input for sequencing was PBMCs from the stem cell graft donor, taken from the stem cell graft. These receptors were obtained from a human donor who donated a stem cell graft to a child with aplastic anemia.

This clonotype has a handful of counts. The chain carries TRBV12-3 or TRBV12-4 and TRBJ2-5; 9 bases fit TRBD2. With V trimmed by 3 bases and J by 5 bases, 4 bases remained unmatched. CDR3 length: 14 amino acids. CDR3: CASSFRGRVETQYF. CDR3 DNA sequence: TGTGCCAGCAGTTTCCGCGGGAGGGTGGAGACCCAGTACTTC.

This clonotype was counted a few times. The genes are TRBV15 and TRBJ2-5; perhaps D is TRBD1 or TRBD2 (5 bases each). This CDR3 comprises 13 residues. Germline lookup yields CDR1 LNHNV and CDR2 YYDKDF (reference sequence). V lost 1 base, J lost 5 bases, and 8 bases lay in between. CDR3 residues: CATSRGGSETQYF. The CDR3 bases are TGTGCCACCAGCAGAGGGGGGAGTGAGACCCAGTACTTC.

In DNA, the CDR3 is TGTGCCAGCAGCTTTATCTCACAGTCCAACACCGGGGAGCTGTTTTTT. This translates into CASSFISQSNTGELFF. This chain links TRBV5-6 with TRBJ2-2; D unclear. This CDR3 has 16 amino acids. The germline CDR1 and CDR2 sequences are SGHDT and YYEEEE. Trimming removed 2 bases from V and 2 bases from J, with 13 bases in between.

The chain carries TRBV7-2 and TRBJ2-7; 7 nucleotides line up with TRBD2. Looked up from germline, CDR1 is SGHTA and CDR2 is FQGNSA. The V segment lost 2 bases and the J segment 2 bases; nucleotides outside the gene matches: 9. This CDR3 comprises 16 residues. CDR3 nucleotide sequence: TGTGCCAGCAGCTTATTTAAAGCGGGGACCCCCTACGAGCAGTACTTC. Protein product: CASSLFKAGTPYEQYF.

The V gene is TRBV11-3, the J gene TRBJ2-2, with D perhaps matching TRBD1 (5 bases). The CDR3 consists of 12 residues. Germline V gives CDR1 SGHNT, CDR2 YENEEA. The germline V and J ends were trimmed by 4 bases and 8 bases, with 8 bases remaining between them. The CDR3 DNA sequence: TGTGCCAGCAGCTCAGGGTTGGGGGAGCTGTTTTTT. It yields the protein CASSSGLGELFF. Based on the CDR3 plus reference TRBV11-3 and TRBJ2-2, the full variable domain is EAGVVQSPRYKIIEKKQPVAFWCNPISGHNTLYWYLQNLGQGPELLIRYENEEAVDDSQLPKDRFSAERLKGVDSTLKIQPAELGDSAVYLCASSSGLGELFFGEGSRLTVL.

This sequence joins TRBV29-1 and TRBJ1-1, with TRBD1 matching over 9 bases. The CDR3 extends over 14 amino acids. Per the germline V gene, CDR1 is SQVTM and CDR2 is ANQGSEA. Trimming cost V 7 bases and J 1 base; bases outside gene matches: 7. DNA for the CDR3: TGCAGCGCAGGACAGGGGATAGAGAACACTGAAGCTTTCTTT. It translates to CSAGQGIENTEAFF.

This sequence joins TRBV6-2 or TRBV6-3 and TRBJ2-3, with TRBD2 identical over 8 bases. V trimming: 5 bases; J trimming: 4 bases; junction bases outside the gene matches: 11. This CDR3 comprises 16 residues. In germline, CDR1 is MNHEY, CDR2 SVGEGT. CDR3 DNA sequence: TGTGCCAGCAGTGGGGATAGCGGGATTGTCTCAGATACGCAGTATTTT. Translation gives CASSGDSGIVSDTQYF.

The CDR3, as DNA: TGCAGTGCTAGAGATAGCGGGAGTAGAAATGAGCAGTTCTTC. It encodes CSARDSGSRNEQFF. V gene TRBV20-1 combines with J gene TRBJ2-1; TRBD2 matches 9 bases. This CDR3 is 14 amino acids long. The V gene end was trimmed by 0 bases and the J gene end by 7 bases; junction bases not matched to a gene: 4. CDR1 is DFQATT, CDR2 SNEGSKA, per germline (reference sequence).

This clonotype was seen only a few times. The chain joins TRBV6-1 to TRBJ2-1; D is ambiguous. This CDR3 has 16 residues. The V gene lost 2 bases and the J gene lost 2 bases, with 13 bases spanning the gap. Germline V lookup: CDR1 MNHNS, CDR2 SASEGT. CDR3 residues: CASSEMVTNTYNEQFF. In DNA form, the CDR3 reads TGTGCCAGCAGTGAAATGGTCACCAATACCTACAATGAGCAGTTCTTC.

This rearrangement joins TRBV20-1 to TRBJ2-7; D gene unclear. The length of the CDR3 is 10 residues. Germline CDR1 reads DFQATT; CDR2 reads SNEGSKA (reference sequence). The V end was cut by 2 bases, the J end by 4 bases, with 3 bases between. CDR3 sequence (DNA): TGCAGTGCTAGACCTTACGAGCAGTACTTC. This encodes CSARPYEQYF.

This clonotype turned up a few times. The genes are TRBV28 and TRBJ2-3; D not resolved. CDR1 is MDHEN, CDR2 SYDVKM, per germline. The CDR3 totals 11 residues. Trimming pared 6 bases from V and 0 bases from J, leaving 1 base between. CDR3 DNA sequence: TGTGCCAGCAGGAGCACAGATACGCAGTATTTT. Protein: CASRSTDTQYF.

The chain links TRBV30 to TRBJ1-2; TRBD1 agrees at 12 bases. Germline V gives CDR1 GTSNPN, CDR2 SVGIG (reference sequence). This CDR3 has 13 amino acids. V shed 3 bases, J shed 9 bases, and the junction held 5 bases outside the gene matches. The CDR3 DNA reads TGTGCCTGGAGCCCGGGACAGGGGGCTCGCTACACCTTC. It yields the protein CAWSPGQGARYTF.

The rearrangement joins TRBV13 to TRBJ1-5; the D is unclear. This CDR3 contains 14 residues. Germline CDR1 is PRHDT and CDR2 is FYEKMQ (reference sequence). Deletions cut 1 base from V and 4 bases from J, with 8 bases between. The CDR3 region has the DNA TGTGCCAGCAGCTTAGCCGGTAGAAATCAGCCCCAGCATTTT. Translated, it gives CASSLAGRNQPQHF.

The chain has TRBV12-3 or TRBV12-4 and TRBJ1-4, with TRBD1 as a possible D gene (5 bases). CDR3 length equals 14 residues. V shed 3 bases and J shed 7 bases, with 12 bases lying between them. CDR3: CASSLYWGFEKLFF. The CDR3 nucleotides are TGTGCCAGCAGTTTGTATTGGGGCTTTGAAAAACTGTTTTTT.

This chain uses TRBV20-1 with TRBJ1-5; 11 nucleotides line up with TRBD1. CDR3 length: 16 residues. CDR1 and CDR2 (germline): DFQATT, SNEGSKA (reference sequence). The V segment lost 2 bases and the J segment 7 bases; nucleotides outside the gene matches: 10. The CDR3 loop is CSARRTGGTGGQPQHF. The CDR3 coding sequence is TGCAGTGCTAGACGGACGGGAGGGACAGGGGGGCAGCCCCAGCATTTT.

CDR3 in amino acids: CASSLEPSWRPSDRGTQYF. The CDR3 DNA follows: TGTGCCAGCAGCTTGGAACCGTCGTGGCGACCGTCTGATCGGGGGACCCAGTACTTC. The V and J genes are TRBV5-6 and TRBJ2-5; TRBD2 might be the D (5 bases). The V end lost 0 bases, the J end lost 7 bases, and 28 bases lay between the germline ends. Germline CDR1 reads SGHDT; CDR2 reads YYEEEE. The length of the CDR3 is 19 residues. Combining the CDR3 with reference TRBV5-6 and TRBJ2-5 gives the whole variable domain DAGVTQSPTHLIKTRGQQVTLRCSPKSGHDTVSWYQQALGQGPQFIFQYYEEEERQRGNFPDRFSGHQFPNYSSELNVNALLLGDSALYLCASSLEPSWRPSDRGTQYFGPGTRLLVL.

This chain connects TRBV4-3 to TRBJ2-5, with 7 bases aligning to TRBD2. The V and J ends lost 0 bases and 4 bases, in that order; junction bases with no gene match: 8. The germline CDR1 and CDR2 sequences are LGHNA and YSLEER. The CDR3 has 16 amino acids. CDR3 region: CASSQERGAGVETQYF. The CDR3 DNA sequence: TGCGCCAGCAGCCAAGAACGGGGTGCGGGAGTAGAGACCCAGTACTTC.

The chain employs TRBV7-9 and TRBJ1-1; maybe TRBD1 (6 bases). The V and J ends lost 2 bases and 4 bases respectively, with 11 bases between them. Germline CDR1 and CDR2: SEHNR and FQNEAQ (reference sequence). CDR3 length: 14 amino acids. The CDR3 sequence is CASSLITGTTEAFF. DNA for the CDR3: TGTGCCAGCAGCTTAATCACAGGGACCACTGAAGCTTTCTTT. Variable domain in full (rest from reference TRBV7-9 and TRBJ1-1): DTGVSQNPRHKITKRGQNVTFRCDPISEHNRLYWYRQTLGQGPEFLTYFQNEAQLEKSRLLSDRFSAERPKGSFSTLEIQRTEQGDSAMYLCASSLITGTTEAFFGQGTRLTVV.

This chain links TRBV12-3 or TRBV12-4 with TRBJ2-5; 14 bases match TRBD2. This CDR3 has 15 residues. Trimming cost V 8 bases and J 4 bases; bases outside gene matches: 6. The CDR3 region has the DNA TGTGCCAGCCAGGGACTAGCGGGAGATCGAGAGACCCAGTACTTC. Its translation: CASQGLAGDRETQYF.

This chain connects TRBV7-9 to TRBJ1-5; 7 bases fit TRBD1. The CDR3 is 13 amino acids. V dropped 7 bases and J dropped 4; count of bases not matched to a gene: 4. Per the germline V gene, CDR1 is SEHNR and CDR2 is FQNEAQ (reference sequence). CDR3 sequence: CASKGDRNQPQHF. In nucleotides, the CDR3 is TGTGCCAGCAAAGGGGACAGAAATCAGCCCCAGCATTTT.

The rearrangement uses TRBV6-5 and TRBJ1-1; no clear D. The V end lost 6 bases, the J end lost 6 bases, and 11 bases lay between the germline ends. The CDR3 contains 12 residues. Germline values: CDR1 MNHEY, CDR2 SVGAGI. In nucleotides, the CDR3 is TGTGCCAGCAGGAAGGACGGACCTGAAGCTTTCTTT. Protein product: CASRKDGPEAFF.